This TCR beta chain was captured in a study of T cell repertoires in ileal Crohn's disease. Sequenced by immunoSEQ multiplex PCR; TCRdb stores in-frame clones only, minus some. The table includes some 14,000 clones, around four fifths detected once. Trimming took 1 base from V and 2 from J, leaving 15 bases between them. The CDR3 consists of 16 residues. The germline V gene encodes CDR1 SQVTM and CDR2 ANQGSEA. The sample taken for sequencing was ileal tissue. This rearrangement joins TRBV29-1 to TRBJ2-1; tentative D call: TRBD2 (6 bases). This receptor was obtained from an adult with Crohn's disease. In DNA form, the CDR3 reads TGCAGCGTTGAAGCCACTATGGGCGGGGCCTACAATGAGCAGTTCTTC. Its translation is CSVEATMGGAYNEQFF.